The T cell receptor beta chain under discussion was sequenced for a study of spatial heterogeneity in lung cancer. Whole-study context: A consistent excess of beta-chain over alpha-chain sequences was detected. Within raw reads, each unique TCR and UMI combination appeared on average more than ten times.

The CDR3 is made up of 11 amino acids. Germline V gives CDR1 LGHNA, CDR2 YNFKEQ. V gave up 0 bases and J gave up 7 bases, with 1 base separating them. As for time point: sample taken at primary tumor resection. In each case, whole RNA from tumor, nontumor lung or frozen PBMC was sequenced unsorted. Samples were obtained from some 72 donors, all untreated early-stage non-small cell lung cancer patients. Single TCR cDNA molecules each had their own unique molecular identifier. MiXCR, applied by TCRdb to the 5' RACE reads, yields one record per CDR3 protein. The sample consists of tens of thousands of distinct CDR3 sequences, roughly 9.5% of them appearing once. In this sample, this clonotype turned up a few times.

This chain links TRBV4-2 with TRBJ2-1; no clear D gene. The clonotype originates from a male donor with early-stage non-small cell lung cancer. The sample consisted of PBMCs, taken at surgery. This chain's CDR3 is CASSQDNEQFF. In DNA, the CDR3 is TGTGCCAGCAGCCAAGATAATGAGCAGTTCTTC.